This TCR beta chain was sequenced for a study of control samples from healthy donors and cancer patients. The CDR3 has 15 amino acids. Germline V CDR1 and CDR2: SGHTA, FQGTGA. V shed 5 bases and J shed 1 base, with 13 bases lying between them. TCRdb's copy holds only in-frame clones and misses some; the assay was immunoSEQ multiplex PCR. The sample consists of 93,000 or so clones, more than 85% of them appearing once. The sample comprised PBMCs. This receptor was obtained from a man in his sixties with lung cancer. The chain is built from TRBV7-3 and TRBJ2-3; D could derive from TRBD1 or TRBD2 (5 bases each). CDR3 amino acids: CASSLGVGGTDTQYF. The CDR3 DNA is TGTGCCAGCAGCCTTGGGGTGGGGGGCACAGATACGCAGTATTTT.